Listed below are T cell receptor beta chains from one sample, sequenced in a study of blood T cells in healthy people across ages. TCRdb processed the 5' RACE reads anew with MiXCR; each CDR3 protein has one entry. The profile shows roughly 1,500,000 distinct CDR3 sequences, roughly 32% of them singletons. Material for sequencing was blood. These receptors originate from a woman aged 25 to 45 in good health. Both conserved end residues are part of each CDR3. The D gene is left open where the match is weak. The size entry is marked missing in some rows and otherwise reads once, few, many or a size class.

J gene | clone size | V gene | D gene | CDR3 DNA | CDR3 protein
TRBJ1-1 | - | TRBV10-3 | - | TGTGCCATCAGTGAGACCCGTGGGGGGCCGGTCACTGAAGCTTTCTTT | CAISETRGGPVTEAFF
TRBJ2-7 | few | TRBV20-1 | TRBD1 | TGCAGTGCTAGGGGAAGGGGACAGGGATCCTACGAGCAGTACTTC | CSARGRGQGSYEQYF
TRBJ2-5 | - | TRBV15 | TRBD2 | TGTGCCACCAGTTACGGGAGGGGCGGGACCCAGTACTTC | CATSYGRGGTQYF
TRBJ2-1 | few | TRBV13 | TRBD2 | TGTGCCAGCGGCCAAAGACTAGCGGGAGGCTATGAGCAGTTCTTC | CASGQRLAGGYEQFF
TRBJ2-1 | - | TRBV29-1 | - | TGCAACGTCCCGACGGCGGGGACGGCGAAGTATGAGCAGTTCTTC | CNVPTAGTAKYEQFF
TRBJ2-7 | few | TRBV10-2 | TRBD2 | TGCGCCAGCACCACTTGGACTAGCGGGGGCCACGAGCAGTACTTC | CASTTWTSGGHEQYF
TRBJ1-1 | - | TRBV12-3/TRBV12-4 | - | TGTGCCAGCAGTTTGTGGGGAGAGACTGAAGCTTTCTTT | CASSLWGETEAFF
TRBJ1-2 | - | TRBV2 | TRBD1 | TGTGCCAGCAGCGAAGGGACAGGGCAACCCTATGGCTACACCTTC | CASSEGTGQPYGYTF
TRBJ2-5 | - | TRBV4-1 | TRBD2 | TGCGCCAGCAGCCAAAGGATTGCAGCGGGGGTACAAGAGACCCAGTACTTC | CASSQRIAAGVQETQYF
TRBJ2-5 | many | TRBV20-1 | - | TGCAGTGCCTTTCCCTCGATGGGTTCAAGGACCCAGTACTTC | CSAFPSMGSRTQYF
TRBJ2-1 | few | TRBV20-1 | TRBD2 | TGCAGTGCTCGAACTGGGCTAGCGGGGTACAATGAGCAGTTCTTC | CSARTGLAGYNEQFF
TRBJ2-6 | few | TRBV4-1 | - | TGCGCCAGCAGCCAAGTAGGGAGGTCTGGGGCCAACGTCCTGACTTTC | CASSQVGRSGANVLTF
TRBJ2-5 | - | TRBV19 | - | TGTGCCAGTAGTATAGGAGGCAGGGGCCAAGAGACCCAGTACTTC | CASSIGGRGQETQYF
TRBJ2-5 | few | TRBV5-1 | - | TGCGCCCTAGGGCACCAAAACATTTGGAACGGGACCCAGTACTTC | CALGHQNIWNGTQYF
TRBJ2-3 | - | TRBV7-6 | TRBD2 | TGTGCCAGCGGCTTAGCAGCCCCAGCGGGGGGGCCTTCCAATACGCAGTATTTT | CASGLAAPAGGPSNTQYF
TRBJ2-7 | few | TRBV7-9 | - | TGTGCCAGCAGCAGCGCACAGTCCTACGAGCAGTACTTC | CASSSAQSYEQYF
TRBJ2-4 | - | TRBV2 | TRBD2 | TGTGCCAGCAGCCCTCCTATCCTAGCGGGAGAGGCTGGGGCCAAAAACATTCAGTACTTC | CASSPPILAGEAGAKNIQYF
TRBJ2-1 | many | TRBV29-1 | TRBD1 | TGCAGCGTCGAACCGGGACAGGGATATAATGAGCAGTTCTTC | CSVEPGQGYNEQFF
TRBJ1-1 | few | TRBV21-1 | - | TGTGCCAGCAGCAAAGCGGGGCCGGGGACGAACACTGAAGCTTTCTTT | CASSKAGPGTNTEAFF
TRBJ2-3 | few | TRBV10-3 | - | TGTGCCATCAGTGAGTCGGTCAGGGTGATATCAGATACGCAGTATTTT | CAISESVRVISDTQYF
TRBJ2-3 | few | TRBV20-1 | - | TGCAGTGCTAGTAAGGGGCCCGGCTCAGATACGCAGTATTTT | CSASKGPGSDTQYF
TRBJ2-1 | few | TRBV12-3/TRBV12-4 | - | TGTGCCAGCAGTGTGACTAATACCTACAATGAGCAGTTCTTC | CASSVTNTYNEQFF
TRBJ1-1 | few | TRBV6-5 | - | TGTGCCAGCAGGCAGCTTTTGGGGACTGAAGCTTTCTTT | CASRQLLGTEAFF
TRBJ1-6 | - | TRBV6-1 | - | TGTGCCAGCAGTGGAGCGGGGGGTGGGGTGTGGAATTCACCCCTCCACTTT | CASSGAGGGVWNSPLHF
TRBJ2-7 | once | TRBV20-1 | TRBD2 | TGCAGTGCGGTCAAAGCGGGAGCGTCCTACGAGCAGTACTTC | CSAVKAGASYEQYF
TRBJ2-5 | few | TRBV5-5 | TRBD2 | TGTGCCAGCAGCACCGGACTAGCGGGGCGTGGGGAGACCCAGTACTTC | CASSTGLAGRGETQYF
TRBJ2-7 | - | TRBV20-1 | - | TGCAGTGCGACAGGCAGGGGAACCTACGAGCAGTACTTC | CSATGRGTYEQYF
TRBJ1-1 | - | TRBV5-1 | - | TGCGCCAGCAGCCCATTGGACGGGAACACTGAAGCTTTCTTT | CASSPLDGNTEAFF
TRBJ2-6 | - | TRBV20-1 | - | TGCAGTGCTAGAGACCCAGCGACGAGCGAGGCCAACGTCCTGACTTTC | CSARDPATSEANVLTF
TRBJ2-7 | - | TRBV29-1 | TRBD1 | TGCAGCGTTGGGTTTGGGACAGGGTCCTACGAGCAGTACTTC | CSVGFGTGSYEQYF
TRBJ2-1 | few | TRBV7-3 | - | TGTGCCAGCAGCTTAAGTGGCAGGGCGGGATACAATGAGCAGTTCTTC | CASSLSGRAGYNEQFF
TRBJ2-1 | - | TRBV20-1 | - | TGCAGTGCTGGGGGACTGCCACCGGGCGATGAGCAGTTCTTC | CSAGGLPPGDEQFF